These T cell receptor beta chains were read from a single sample in a study of beta chain features in type 1 diabetes. Repertoires were generated with immunoSEQ multiplex PCR, while TCRdb's copy carries only in-frame clones and drops some. The repertoire holds about 240,000 clones, with 25% to 35% as singletons. Sequenced: central memory CD4+ T cells from blood. These receptor sequences come from a man aged 25-45 years in good health. The CDR3 runs from the conserved cysteine through the conserved F or W. The order of the fields is CDR3 DNA, CDR3 protein, D gene, clone size, V gene, J gene. A D gene is named only where the DNA matches it firmly. Clone size is shown for a subset of rows, as once, few, many or a class of expanded clone.

TGTGCCAGCTCACGGGAAGGGACTAGCCGCAATGAGCAGTTCTTC	CASSREGTSRNEQFF	TRBD2	many	TRBV18	TRBJ2-1
TGTGCCAGCAGTGAATCTGCCCGACCTGGCGCCTACGAGCAGTACTTC	CASSESARPGAYEQYF	NA	few	TRBV25-1	TRBJ2-7
TGTGCCAGCAACGGAGGTCACGGGGAGACCCAGTACTTC	CASNGGHGETQYF	NA	NA	TRBV2	TRBJ2-5
TGCAGCGTTGAATCTACCGGGACTAGCGAGGAATTCTACTACAATGAGCAGTTCTTC	CSVESTGTSEEFYYNEQFF	TRBD2	few	TRBV29-1	TRBJ2-1
TGTGCCAGCAGCCTGGACAGCTATGGCTACACCTTC	CASSLDSYGYTF	NA	NA	TRBV7-9	TRBJ1-2
TGCGCCAGCAGCGGGGACTTCCGACCCTACAATGAGCAGTTCTTC	CASSGDFRPYNEQFF	NA	NA	TRBV5-1	TRBJ2-1
TGTGCCAGCAGCCAACAAAGTACCGGGGAGCTGTTTTTT	CASSQQSTGELFF	NA	few	TRBV14	TRBJ2-2
TGTGCCAGCAGTTCCCCGCAGTTGAGCCACGAGCAGTACTTC	CASSSPQLSHEQYF	NA	NA	TRBV27	TRBJ2-7
TGTGCCATCAGTGAGGGGGACAGCGGGAATACAGATACGCAGTATTTT	CAISEGDSGNTDTQYF	NA	NA	TRBV10-3	TRBJ2-3
TGTGCCAGCAGCCTGGGGAACTATTCACCCCTCCACTTT	CASSLGNYSPLHF	NA	NA	TRBV7-8	TRBJ1-6
TGTGCCAGCTCACCACAGGGGGCTGGGGCCAACGTCCTGACTTTC	CASSPQGAGANVLTF	NA	NA	TRBV18	TRBJ2-6
TGTGCCAGTAGTATAGTAACAGACAGGGTGTCTGAGCAGTTCTTC	CASSIVTDRVSEQFF	TRBD1	few	TRBV19	TRBJ2-1
TGTGCCAGCAGCTTCCTAGTCCGAGAGACCCAGTACTTC	CASSFLVRETQYF	NA	NA	TRBV7-2	TRBJ2-5
TGTGCCAGCAGGCGGCAAAACACTGAAGCTTTCTTT	CASRRQNTEAFF	NA	NA	TRBV2	TRBJ1-1
TGCAGCGTTGGGGGTACAGGGGGCGGAAGCAATCAGCCCCAGCATTTT	CSVGGTGGGSNQPQHF	TRBD1	many	TRBV29-1	TRBJ1-5
TGTGCCAGCAGCTTAGCTAGCGGGGTGCCTTACAATGAGCAGTTCTTC	CASSLASGVPYNEQFF	TRBD2	once	TRBV7-9	TRBJ2-1
TGTGCCAGCGGCGGGGGGGCGGGCACAGATACGCAGTATTTT	CASGGGAGTDTQYF	TRBD2	few	TRBV2	TRBJ2-3
TGTGCCAGCAGTGAAGGAGTAGGACCAGCAAAGGACTTC	CASSEGVGPAKDF	NA	once	TRBV2	TRBJ2-7
TGTGCCAGCGGCAAGGAGAGCTCCTACAATGAGCAGTTCTTC	CASGKESSYNEQFF	NA	NA	TRBV9	TRBJ2-1
TGTGCCAGCAGCTCGATGATACAAGAGACCCAGTACTTC	CASSSMIQETQYF	NA	few	TRBV5-5	TRBJ2-5
TGTGCCAGCATGGAGGGAAACACAGATACGCAGTATTTT	CASMEGNTDTQYF	NA	once	TRBV6-5	TRBJ2-3
TGTGCCAGCAGCGTAGGGCTAGCGAGGGCCAATGAGCAGTTCTTC	CASSVGLARANEQFF	NA	NA	TRBV9	TRBJ2-1
TGTGCCAGCAGCTTCATCGGGACAGGGTCGTACGAGCAGTACTTC	CASSFIGTGSYEQYF	TRBD1	NA	TRBV5-4	TRBJ2-7
TGTGCCAGCAGCCCCTCCCTGGGGACAGGTGGTCGGTATTTT	CASSPSLGTGGRYF	TRBD1	few	TRBV7-9	TRBJ2-3
TGCGCCAGCAGCTTGGCCACGGCAACTAATGAAAAACTGTTTTTT	CASSLATATNEKLFF	NA	NA	TRBV5-1	TRBJ1-4
TGTGCCAGCAGCTCACCGAATACTGGATACGAGCAGTACTTC	CASSSPNTGYEQYF	NA	few	TRBV7-2	TRBJ2-7
TGTGCCAGCAGCTTAGCTGGGGTCGGTCGAGCCCTCCACTTT	CASSLAGVGRALHF	NA	NA	TRBV7-2	TRBJ1-6
TGTGCCTGGAGCGTCGGGACACTCATTTATGGCTACACCTTC	CAWSVGTLIYGYTF	NA	many	TRBV30	TRBJ1-2
TGTGCCTGGAGTGTCTGGGCAAATTCACCCCTCCACTTT	CAWSVWANSPLHF	NA	NA	TRBV30	TRBJ1-6
TGTGCCAGCAGCCGTTTGTTGGGACAGGGTGACGAGCAGTACTTC	CASSRLLGQGDEQYF	TRBD1	few	TRBV7-6	TRBJ2-7
TGCAGCGTTGTTTTCACAGGGACTGGAAACACCATATATTTT	CSVVFTGTGNTIYF	NA	few	TRBV29-1	TRBJ1-3